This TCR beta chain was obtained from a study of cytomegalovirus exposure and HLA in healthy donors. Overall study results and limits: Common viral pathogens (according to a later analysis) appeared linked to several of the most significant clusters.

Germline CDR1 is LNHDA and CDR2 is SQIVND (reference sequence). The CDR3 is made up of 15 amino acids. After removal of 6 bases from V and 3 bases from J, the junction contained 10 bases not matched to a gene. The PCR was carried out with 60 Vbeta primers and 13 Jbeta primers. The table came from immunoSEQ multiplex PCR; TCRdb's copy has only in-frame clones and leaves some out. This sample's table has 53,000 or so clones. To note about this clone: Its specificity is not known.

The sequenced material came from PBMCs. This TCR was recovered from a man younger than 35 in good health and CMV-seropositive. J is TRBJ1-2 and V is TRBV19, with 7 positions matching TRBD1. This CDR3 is CASSLETGIHYGYTF. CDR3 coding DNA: TGTGCCAGTAGCCTAGAGACAGGGATACACTATGGCTACACCTTC.